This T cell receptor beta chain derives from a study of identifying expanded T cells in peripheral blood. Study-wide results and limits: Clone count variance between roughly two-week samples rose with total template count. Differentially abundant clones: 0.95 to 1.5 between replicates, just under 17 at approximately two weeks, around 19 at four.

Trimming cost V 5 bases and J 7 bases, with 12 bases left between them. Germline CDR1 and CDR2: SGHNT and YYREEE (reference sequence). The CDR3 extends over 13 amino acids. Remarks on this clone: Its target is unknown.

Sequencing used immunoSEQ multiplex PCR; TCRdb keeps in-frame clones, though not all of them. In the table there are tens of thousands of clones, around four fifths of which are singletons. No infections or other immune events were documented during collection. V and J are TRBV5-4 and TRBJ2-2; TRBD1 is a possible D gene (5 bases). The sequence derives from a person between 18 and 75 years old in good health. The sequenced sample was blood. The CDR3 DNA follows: TGTGCCAGCAGTACTCCAGGGTTCGGGGAGCTGTTTTTT. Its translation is CASSTPGFGELFF.